The 24 T cell receptor beta chains below all came from one sample that was sequenced in a study of blood T cells in healthy people across ages. PCR was performed a second time for roughly 7 to 12 cycles using a sample-barcoded 5' primer and a J-beta primer mix. TCRdb called the 5' RACE reads again in MiXCR, with one record for every CDR3 protein. Of 800,000 or so distinct CDR3 sequences detected, around two thirds appear once; the ten largest clones hold about 30%. Sequenced: blood. The receptors here all came from a man aged 30 to 45 in good health.

The chain joins TRBV7-9 to TRBJ2-5, with D maybe TRBD1 (5 bases). Trimming left V 5 bases short and J 4 bases short, with 14 bases between. Germline CDR1 SEHNR, CDR2 FQNEAQ (reference sequence). CDR3 length: 14 amino acids. CDR3 nucleotides: TGTGCCAGCAGCGCCCTTTTGGGGCGAGAGACCCAGTACTTC. The encoded protein is CASSALLGRETQYF.

This clonotype was seen repeatedly, ten times or more. The V gene is TRBV3-1, the J gene TRBJ2-3; D unresolved. The CDR3 length is 12 residues. The V gene lost 6 bases and the J gene lost 0 bases, with 4 bases spanning the gap. The germline V gene has CDR1 LGHDT and CDR2 YNNKEL (reference sequence). In nucleotides, the CDR3 is TGTGCCAGCAGTCAAAGCACAGATACGCAGTATTTT. It encodes CASSQSTDTQYF.

This clonotype was picked up one time. The rearrangement joins TRBV13 to TRBJ2-1; D is perhaps TRBD1 (5 bases). V lost 7 bases and J 3 bases, leaving 13 bases between the germline ends. The CDR3 runs to 14 residues. Germline-derived CDR1 and CDR2 are PRHDT and FYEKMQ (reference sequence). Written as DNA, the CDR3 is TGTGCCAGCAAGGAACAGGCCGGCTACAATGAGCAGTTCTTC. Translating gives CASKEQAGYNEQFF.

In this sample, this clonotype turned up a few times. V is TRBV20-1 and J is TRBJ1-1; 8 nucleotides line up with TRBD1. The CDR3 is made up of 13 amino acids. J was trimmed by 4 bases and V by 4 bases; bases with no gene match: 5. CDR1 and CDR2 (germline): DFQATT, SNEGSKA (reference sequence). The CDR3 reads CSATGTGLTEAFF. Here the CDR3 DNA reads TGCAGTGCTACCGGGACAGGTCTCACTGAAGCTTTCTTT.

This clonotype has more than one count but fewer than ten. V usage is TRBV27 and J usage is TRBJ1-2; D unresolved. This CDR3 is 13 amino acids long. In germline, CDR1 is MNHEY, CDR2 SMNVEV (reference sequence). Deletions cut 6 bases from V and 8 bases from J, with 16 bases between. The CDR3 DNA sequence: TGTGCCAGCAGGTCTACGCTCCTATGGGGCTACACCTTC. This codes for CASRSTLLWGYTF.

V usage is TRBV6-2 or TRBV6-3 and J usage is TRBJ2-1, with D unresolved. Germline assignment: CDR1 MNHEY and CDR2 SVGEGT. V lost 6 bases to trimming and J lost 8 bases, with 20 bases between them. The CDR3 runs 15 residues. CDR3 sequence (DNA): TGTGCCAGCAGCGATACCACGTGGGGTCTGGATGAGCAGTTCTTC. It yields the protein CASSDTTWGLDEQFF.

In this sample, this clonotype turned up a few times. The chain is built from TRBV27 and TRBJ2-5, with D perhaps matching TRBD1 (6 bases). The CDR3 consists of 14 residues. The V end was cut by 2 bases, the J end by 5 bases, with 12 bases between. The germline V gene encodes CDR1 MNHEY and CDR2 SMNVEV (reference sequence). The CDR3 DNA reads as TGTGCCAGCAGTTTAGATATTCAGGGGGAGACCCAGTACTTC. It encodes CASSLDIQGETQYF.

This clonotype was seen just once. This chain joins TRBV4-3 and TRBJ2-4, with D possibly matching TRBD2 (6 bases). This CDR3 contains 15 residues. V was pared by 1 base and J by 13 bases, with 20 bases between. Germline-derived CDR1 and CDR2 are LGHNA and YSLEER. The CDR3: CASSQVTELWGEQYF. The CDR3 nucleotides are TGCGCCAGCAGCCAAGTAACAGAGTTATGGGGGGAGCAGTACTTC.

J is TRBJ2-7 and V is TRBV29-1; D might be TRBD1 (5 bases). Germline V lookup: CDR1 SQVTM, CDR2 ANQGSEA. The CDR3 runs to 13 residues. The ends were cut back, 6 bases at V and 0 bases at J, with 12 bases in the middle. The CDR3 DNA reads as TGCAGCGTCCAAAGACAGAGCTCCTACGAGCAGTACTTC. The encoded protein is CSVQRQSSYEQYF.

This clonotype was counted a few times. V usage is TRBV7-2 and J usage is TRBJ2-3; D possibly corresponds to TRBD2 (6 bases). Trimming stripped 5 bases from V and 2 bases from J, with 14 bases between. This CDR3 is built from 15 residues. CDR1 and CDR2 (germline): SGHTA, FQGNSA. The CDR3 region is CASSPRRGLTDTQYF. The CDR3 nucleotides are TGTGCCAGCAGCCCAAGGAGGGGACTCACAGATACGCAGTATTTT.

The chain employs TRBV13 and TRBJ1-5; tentative D call: TRBD1 (6 bases). In germline, CDR1 is PRHDT, CDR2 FYEKMQ (reference sequence). V lost 5 bases and J lost 0, with 11 bases in between. The CDR3 is 15 residues long. CDR3 sequence: CASSPGQNSNQPQHF. The CDR3 nucleotides read TGTGCCAGCAGCCCAGGACAGAATAGCAATCAGCCCCAGCATTTT.

This clonotype was detected a few times. The chain has TRBV20-1 and TRBJ2-7; no clear D gene. The CDR3 length is 12 residues. With 4 bases removed from V and 6 bases from J, the gap between germline ends came to 13 bases. Germline assignment: CDR1 DFQATT and CDR2 SNEGSKA (reference sequence). The DNA of the CDR3 is TGCAGTGCTACACCGTGGGAAACCGAGCAGTACTTC. This sequence encodes CSATPWETEQYF.

The chain couples TRBV27 to TRBJ1-4; D gene ambiguous. This CDR3 has 16 residues. V dropped 8 bases and J dropped 3 bases, with 19 bases sitting between them. Germline V gives CDR1 MNHEY, CDR2 SMNVEV (reference sequence). The CDR3: CASRKTPGFANEKLFF. The CDR3 DNA reads as TGTGCCAGCCGAAAGACGCCGGGATTCGCTAATGAAAAACTGTTTTTT.

V usage is TRBV15 and J usage is TRBJ1-6, with D possibly matching TRBD1 (5 bases). V shed 3 bases and J shed 5 bases, with 14 bases lying between them. Germline CDR1 is LNHNV and CDR2 is YYDKDF (reference sequence). The CDR3 consists of 16 residues. CDR3 sequence reads: CATSSEPGRNNSPLHF. CDR3 DNA sequence: TGTGCCACCAGCAGCGAACCGGGACGTAATAATTCACCCCTCCACTTT.

This chain uses TRBV20-1 with TRBJ1-4, with D possibly being TRBD1 (5 bases). Germline CDR1 DFQATT, CDR2 SNEGSKA (reference sequence). Trimming removed 0 bases at V and 5 bases at J, with 13 bases between. The CDR3 spans 15 residues. CDR3: CSARDHQGQNEKLFF. DNA for the CDR3: TGCAGTGCTAGAGATCATCAGGGCCAGAATGAAAAACTGTTTTTT.

This clonotype occurred a few times. CDR3 loop: CASSVGLKETQYF. DNA of the CDR3: TGTGCCAGCAGTGTTGGACTAAAAGAGACCCAGTACTTC. V usage is TRBV12-3 or TRBV12-4 and J usage is TRBJ2-7; D is possibly TRBD2 (6 bases). The DNA end lines up better with TRBJ2-5; the J call may be wrong. CDR3 length: 13 amino acids.

This clonotype was seen at least ten times. This rearrangement joins TRBV27 to TRBJ2-4, with D possibly matching TRBD1 (6 bases). Germline V gene lookup returns CDR1 MNHEY and CDR2 SMNVEV (reference sequence). Between the trimmed V and J ends, which lost 6 bases and 0 bases, there was a span of 12 bases. CDR3 size: 15 residues. CDR3 DNA: TGTGCCAGCAGCAGAAACAGGGTAGCCAAAAACATTCAGTACTTC. As protein: CASSRNRVAKNIQYF.

The chain combines TRBV15 with TRBJ2-4, with D possibly TRBD2 on 5 matching bases. V lost 2 bases, J lost 0 bases, and 14 bases lay in between. The CDR3 runs to 17 residues. The V gene's germline CDR1 is LNHNV and CDR2 YYDKDF (reference sequence). This chain's CDR3 is CATSRTGLLLAKNIQYF. CDR3 bases: TGTGCCACCAGCAGAACTGGACTCCTCCTAGCCAAAAACATTCAGTACTTC.

The chain has TRBV20-1 and TRBJ1-2; perhaps TRBD1 as D (5 bases). Germline V gives CDR1 DFQATT, CDR2 SNEGSKA (reference sequence). Between the trimmed V and J ends, which lost 0 bases and 8 bases, there was a span of 19 bases. This CDR3 has 15 amino acids. CDR3 loop: CSARDQQRGGSGYTF. The CDR3 bases are TGCAGTGCTAGAGATCAACAGAGGGGAGGGAGCGGCTACACCTTC.

This clonotype was seen more than once but under ten times. The chain links TRBV7-9 to TRBJ2-7, with D perhaps given as TRBD1 or TRBD2 (6 bases each). Between the trimmed V and J ends, which lost 5 bases and 6 bases, there was a span of 14 bases. In germline, CDR1 is SEHNR, CDR2 FQNEAQ (reference sequence). This CDR3 contains 13 residues. CDR3 protein: CASSPPGGGEQYF. The CDR3 region has the DNA TGTGCCAGCAGCCCACCTGGAGGGGGCGAGCAGTACTTC. Complete variable domain (other parts from reference TRBV7-9 and TRBJ2-7): DTGVSQNPRHKITKRGQNVTFRCDPISEHNRLYWYRQTLGQGPEFLTYFQNEAQLEKSRLLSDRFSAERPKGSFSTLEIQRTEQGDSAMYLCASSPPGGGEQYFGPGTRLTVT.

This clonotype was picked up a small number of times. The chain joins TRBV5-1 to TRBJ2-7; D uncertain. CDR1 is SGHRS and CDR2 is YFSETQ in the germline V gene. CDR3 length: 14 residues. V was shortened by 3 bases and J by 3 bases, with 13 bases between the two germline ends. CDR3 bases: TGCGCCAGCAGCTCCAGTGGCGGTTTCTACGAGCAGTACTTC. This gives the protein CASSSSGGFYEQYF.

The V and J genes are TRBV7-9 and TRBJ1-2; D unresolved. Germline V gene sequence: CDR1 SEHNR, CDR2 FQNEAQ (reference sequence). V was pared by 5 bases and J by 2 bases, with 9 bases between. The CDR3 spans 13 residues. DNA of the CDR3: TGTGCCAGCAGCAGGGCACAAAACTATGGCTACACCTTC. Protein: CASSRAQNYGYTF. Combining the CDR3 with reference TRBV7-9 and TRBJ1-2 gives the whole variable domain DTGVSQNPRHKITKRGQNVTFRCDPISEHNRLYWYRQTLGQGPEFLTYFQNEAQLEKSRLLSDRFSAERPKGSFSTLEIQRTEQGDSAMYLCASSRAQNYGYTFGSGTRLTVV.

J is TRBJ2-3 and V is TRBV25-1; 8 nucleotides agree with TRBD2. The CDR3 consists of 15 residues. The V gene's germline CDR1 is MGHDK and CDR2 SYGVNS. The V segment lost 6 bases and the J segment 2 bases; nucleotides outside the gene matches: 7. The CDR3 DNA reads TGTGCCAGCAGACACGGGGGGGATTTCACAGATACGCAGTATTTT. It is translated as CASRHGGDFTDTQYF.

J is TRBJ2-4 and V is TRBV6-6; 8 positions match TRBD1. Gene TRBJ2-7 matches the end of the DNA better, so the J call may be wrong. This CDR3 has 14 amino acids. Germline CDR1 is MNHNY and CDR2 is SVGAGI (reference sequence). This CDR3 is CASRESTGAYEQYF. CDR3 nucleotide sequence: TGTGCCAGCAGGGAATCGACAGGGGCCTACGAGCAGTACTTC.